The 5 T cell receptor beta chains in this list originate from one sample, sequenced in a study of shared clonotypes between healthy human individuals (dated by TCRdb to 2020 to 2021). Libraries were prepared through the immunoSEQ multiplex PCR assay. TCRdb re-hosts the immuneACCESS table, in-frame sequences only. Its copies lack some clones; in the studies checked, an unresolved V gene accounts for under half of them, and the cause for the rest is not known. The sample has 1,500,000 or so clones on record, roughly 96% of them singletons. The ten largest clones take up 1% to 1.5% of the sample. Sequencing was carried out using naive CD4+ T cells sorted from blood. The sample's cell subset or site label, in plain terms: CD45RA+ positively selected. The receptors were sampled from a man aged 25 to 40 in good health.

The rearrangement uses TRBV6-5 and TRBJ1-2; perhaps TRBD1 as D (6 bases). This CDR3 spans 13 amino acids. CDR1 is MNHEY and CDR2 is SVGAGI in the germline V gene. Trimming removed 7 bases at V and 4 bases at J, with 13 bases between. Here the CDR3 DNA reads TGTGCCAGCAACAACAGGGTCGCCTATGGCTACACCTTC. It specifies CASNNRVAYGYTF.

The chain carries TRBV9 and TRBJ1-1, with D perhaps matching TRBD1 (6 bases). The germline gives CDR1 SGDLS, CDR2 YYNGEE. V lost 0 bases to trimming and J lost 6 bases, with 15 bases between them. The CDR3 runs 15 residues. CDR3 nucleotides: TGTGCCAGCAGCGTAGGGGGGCTGAGGGACTCTGAAGCTTTCTTT. Amino acid sequence: CASSVGGLRDSEAFF.

The chain employs TRBV2 and TRBJ2-3; D is undetermined. This CDR3 has 14 amino acids. The germline V gene encodes CDR1 SNHLY and CDR2 FYNNEI. The germline V and J ends were trimmed by 4 bases and 0 bases, with 8 bases remaining between them. The CDR3 here is CASSAYSSTDTQYF. CDR3 nucleotides: TGTGCCAGCAGTGCTTATTCTAGCACAGATACGCAGTATTTT.

Written as DNA, the CDR3 is TGTGCCAGCAGTGACAGGCGGAATAGCAATCAGCCCCAGCATTTT. Its protein product is CASSDRRNSNQPQHF. This sequence joins TRBV2 and TRBJ1-5; D unresolved. Germline CDR1 is SNHLY and CDR2 is FYNNEI. Trimming took off 3 bases at V and 0 bases at J, with 9 bases between the two ends. The CDR3 is made up of 15 amino acids. The full variable domain, its missing parts supplied by reference TRBV2 and TRBJ1-5, is EPEVTQTPSHQVTQMGQEVILRCVPISNHLYFYWYRQILGQKVEFLVSFYNNEISEKSEIFDDQFSVERPDGSNFTLKIRSTKLEDSAMYFCASSDRRNSNQPQHFGDGTRLSIL.

The chain couples TRBV4-3 to TRBJ2-2; 10 bases are a match to TRBD2. V gave up 2 bases and J gave up 1 base; unmatched junction bases: 1. The CDR3 loop spans 16 amino acids. Germline CDR1 LGHNA, CDR2 YSLEER. The CDR3 protein is CASSQRTSGNTGELFF. The DNA for the CDR3 is TGCGCCAGCAGCCAAAGGACTAGCGGGAACACCGGGGAGCTGTTTTTT.